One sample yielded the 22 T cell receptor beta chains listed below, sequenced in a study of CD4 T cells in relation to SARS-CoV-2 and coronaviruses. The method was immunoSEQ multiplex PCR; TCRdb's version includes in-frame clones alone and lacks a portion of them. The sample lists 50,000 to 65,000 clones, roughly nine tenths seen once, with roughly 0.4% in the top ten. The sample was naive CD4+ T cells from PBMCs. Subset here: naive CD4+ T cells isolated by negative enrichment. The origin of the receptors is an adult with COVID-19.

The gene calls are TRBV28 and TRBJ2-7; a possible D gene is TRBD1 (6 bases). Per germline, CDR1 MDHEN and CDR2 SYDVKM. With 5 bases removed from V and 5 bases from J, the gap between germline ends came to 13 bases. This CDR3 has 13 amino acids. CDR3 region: CASSQQGRHEQYF. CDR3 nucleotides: TGTGCCAGCAGTCAACAGGGCAGGCACGAGCAGTACTTC.

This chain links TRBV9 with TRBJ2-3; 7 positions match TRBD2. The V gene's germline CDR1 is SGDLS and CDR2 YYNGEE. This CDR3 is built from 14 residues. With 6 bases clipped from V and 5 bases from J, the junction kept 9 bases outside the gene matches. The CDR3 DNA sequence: TGTGCCAGCAATGGACTAGGGCTGAGAGATACGCAGTATTTT. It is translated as CASNGLGLRDTQYF.

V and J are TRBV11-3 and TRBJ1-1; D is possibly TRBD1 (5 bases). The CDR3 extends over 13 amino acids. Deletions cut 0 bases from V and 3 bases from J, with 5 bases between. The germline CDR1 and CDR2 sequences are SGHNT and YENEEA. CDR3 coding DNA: TGTGCCAGCAGCTTAGACAGGGACACTGAAGCTTTCTTT. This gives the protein CASSLDRDTEAFF.

The CDR3 sequence: CASSQVRASGPTYNEQFF. CDR3 DNA sequence: TGTGCCAGCAGCCAAGTTCGGGCTAGCGGGCCTACCTACAATGAGCAGTTCTTC. V usage is TRBV5-4 and J usage is TRBJ2-1; 8 bases are shared with TRBD2. Losses at the gene ends were 4 bases for V and 2 bases for J; bases not matched to a gene: 14. CDR1 and CDR2 (germline): SGHNT, YYREEE (reference sequence). CDR3 length equals 18 residues.

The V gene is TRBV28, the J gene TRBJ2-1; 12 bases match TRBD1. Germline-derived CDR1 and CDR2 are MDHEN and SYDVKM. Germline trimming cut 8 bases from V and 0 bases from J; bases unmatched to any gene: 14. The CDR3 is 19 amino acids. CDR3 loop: CASLNRDRGQGSSYNEQFF. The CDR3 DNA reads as TGTGCCAGCCTCAACCGGGACAGGGGGCAAGGGAGCTCCTACAATGAGCAGTTCTTC.

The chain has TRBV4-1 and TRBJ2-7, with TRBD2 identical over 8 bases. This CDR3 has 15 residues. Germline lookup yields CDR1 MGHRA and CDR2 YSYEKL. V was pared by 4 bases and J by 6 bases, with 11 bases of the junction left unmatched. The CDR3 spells CASSPSFGGRFEQYF. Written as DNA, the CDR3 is TGCGCCAGCAGCCCCTCCTTTGGCGGGAGGTTCGAGCAGTACTTC.

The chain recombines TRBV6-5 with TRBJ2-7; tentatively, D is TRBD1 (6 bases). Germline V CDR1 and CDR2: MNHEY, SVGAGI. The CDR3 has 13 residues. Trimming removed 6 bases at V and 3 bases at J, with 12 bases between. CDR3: CASRQGPGYEQYF. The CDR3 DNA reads TGTGCCAGCAGGCAGGGGCCCGGCTACGAGCAGTACTTC.

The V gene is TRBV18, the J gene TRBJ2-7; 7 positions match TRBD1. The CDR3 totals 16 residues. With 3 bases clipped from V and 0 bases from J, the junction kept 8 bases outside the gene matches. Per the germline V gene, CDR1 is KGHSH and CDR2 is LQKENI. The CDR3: CASSPVVGQSSYEQYF. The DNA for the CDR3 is TGTGCCAGCTCACCGGTTGTGGGACAGAGCTCCTACGAGCAGTACTTC.

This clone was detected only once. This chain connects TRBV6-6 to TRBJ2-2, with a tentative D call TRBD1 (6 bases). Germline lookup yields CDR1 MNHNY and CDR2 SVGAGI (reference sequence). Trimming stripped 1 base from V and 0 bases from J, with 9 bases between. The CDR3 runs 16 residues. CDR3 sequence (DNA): TGTGCCAGCAGTTACTGGGACACGCCGAACACCGGGGAGCTGTTTTTT. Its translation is CASSYWDTPNTGELFF.

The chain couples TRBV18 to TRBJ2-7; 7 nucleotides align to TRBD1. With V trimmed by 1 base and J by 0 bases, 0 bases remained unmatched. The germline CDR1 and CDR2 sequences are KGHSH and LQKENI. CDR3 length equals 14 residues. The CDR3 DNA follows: TGTGCCAGCTCACCACGACAGGGCTCCTACGAGCAGTACTTC. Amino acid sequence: CASSPRQGSYEQYF. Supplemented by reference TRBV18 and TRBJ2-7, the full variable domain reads NAGVMQNPRHLVRRRGQEARLRCSPMKGHSHVYWYRQLPEEGLKFMVYLQKENIIDESGMPKERFSAEFPKEGPSILRIQQVVRGDSAAYFCASSPRQGSYEQYFGPGTRLTVT.

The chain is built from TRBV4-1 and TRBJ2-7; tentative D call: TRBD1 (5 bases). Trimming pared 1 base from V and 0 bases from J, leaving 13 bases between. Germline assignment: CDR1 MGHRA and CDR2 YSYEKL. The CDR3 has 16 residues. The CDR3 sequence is CASSQGAQVSSYEQYF. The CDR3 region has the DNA TGCGCCAGCAGCCAAGGTGCACAGGTGAGCTCCTACGAGCAGTACTTC.

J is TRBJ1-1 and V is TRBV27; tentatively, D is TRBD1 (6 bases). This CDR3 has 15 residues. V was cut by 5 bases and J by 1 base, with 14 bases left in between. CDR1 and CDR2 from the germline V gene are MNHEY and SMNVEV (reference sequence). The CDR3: CASSLPPGQNTEAFF. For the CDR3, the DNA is TGTGCCAGCAGTCTGCCTCCGGGACAGAACACTGAAGCTTTCTTT.

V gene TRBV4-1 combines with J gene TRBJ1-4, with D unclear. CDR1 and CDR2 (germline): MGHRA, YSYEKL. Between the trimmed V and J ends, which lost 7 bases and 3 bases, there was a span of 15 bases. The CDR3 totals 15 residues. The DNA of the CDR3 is TGCGCCAGCAACCCAGGAAACAGAGCTAATGAAAAACTGTTTTTT. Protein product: CASNPGNRANEKLFF.

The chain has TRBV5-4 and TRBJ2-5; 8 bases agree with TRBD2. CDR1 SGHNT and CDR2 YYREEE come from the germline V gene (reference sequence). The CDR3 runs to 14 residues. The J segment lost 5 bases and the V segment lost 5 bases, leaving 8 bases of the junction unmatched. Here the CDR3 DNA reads TGTGCCAGCAGACGGGGGGGGAGGTTTGAGACCCAGTACTTC. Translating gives CASRRGGRFETQYF.

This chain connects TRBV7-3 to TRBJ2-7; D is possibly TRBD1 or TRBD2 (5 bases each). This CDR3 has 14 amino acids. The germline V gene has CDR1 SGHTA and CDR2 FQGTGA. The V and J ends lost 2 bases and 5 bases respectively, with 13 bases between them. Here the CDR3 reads CASSLDGTVDEQYF. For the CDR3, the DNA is TGTGCCAGCAGCTTAGATGGGACCGTTGACGAGCAGTACTTC.

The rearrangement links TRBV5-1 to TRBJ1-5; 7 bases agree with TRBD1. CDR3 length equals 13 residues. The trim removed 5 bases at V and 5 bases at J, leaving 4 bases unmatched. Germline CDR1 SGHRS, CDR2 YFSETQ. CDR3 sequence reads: CASRYDRDQPQHF. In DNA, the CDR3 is TGCGCCAGCAGGTACGACAGGGATCAGCCCCAGCATTTT.

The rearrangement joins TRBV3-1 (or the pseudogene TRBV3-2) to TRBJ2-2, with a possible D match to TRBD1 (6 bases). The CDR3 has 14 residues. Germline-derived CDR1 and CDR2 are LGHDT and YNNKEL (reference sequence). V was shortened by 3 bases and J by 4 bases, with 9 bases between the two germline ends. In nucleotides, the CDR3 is TGTGCCAGCAGCCAGGGGGCGGTCACCGGGGAGCTGTTTTTT. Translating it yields CASSQGAVTGELFF.

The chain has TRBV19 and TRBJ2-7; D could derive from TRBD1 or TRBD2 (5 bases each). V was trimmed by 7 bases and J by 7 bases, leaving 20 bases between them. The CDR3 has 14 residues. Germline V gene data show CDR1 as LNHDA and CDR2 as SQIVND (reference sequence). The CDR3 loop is CASKGTPDPGEQYF. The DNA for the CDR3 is TGTGCCAGTAAAGGGACCCCAGACCCCGGAGAGCAGTACTTC. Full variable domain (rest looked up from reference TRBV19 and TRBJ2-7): DGGITQSPKYLFRKEGQNVTLSCEQNLNHDAMYWYRQDPGQGLRLIYYSQIVNDFQKGDIAEGYSVSREKKESFPLTVTSAQKNPTAFYLCASKGTPDPGEQYFGPGTRLTVT.

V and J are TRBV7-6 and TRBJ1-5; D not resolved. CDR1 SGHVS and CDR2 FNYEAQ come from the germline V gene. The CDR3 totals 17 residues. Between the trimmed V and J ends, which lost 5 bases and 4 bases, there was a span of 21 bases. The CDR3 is CASSLGRARNRNQPQHF. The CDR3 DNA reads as TGTGCCAGCAGCCTTGGACGGGCACGAAACCGGAATCAGCCCCAGCATTTT.

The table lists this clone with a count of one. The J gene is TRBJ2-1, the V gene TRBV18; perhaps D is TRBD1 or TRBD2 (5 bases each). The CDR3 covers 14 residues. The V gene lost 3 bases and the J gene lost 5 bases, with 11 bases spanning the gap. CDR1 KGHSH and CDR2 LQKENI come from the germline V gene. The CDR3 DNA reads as TGTGCCAGCTCACCGTGGGGACGTGACAATGAGCAGTTCTTC. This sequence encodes CASSPWGRDNEQFF.

The CDR3 region has the DNA TGTGCCAGCAGCTTGGATTCAGAGACCCAGTACTTC. Translating it yields CASSLDSETQYF. The V gene is TRBV5-4, the J gene TRBJ2-5; D remains ambiguous. V shed 0 bases and J shed 4 bases, with 4 bases lying between them. The CDR3 length is 12 residues. CDR1 is SGHNT and CDR2 is YYREEE in the germline V gene (reference sequence).

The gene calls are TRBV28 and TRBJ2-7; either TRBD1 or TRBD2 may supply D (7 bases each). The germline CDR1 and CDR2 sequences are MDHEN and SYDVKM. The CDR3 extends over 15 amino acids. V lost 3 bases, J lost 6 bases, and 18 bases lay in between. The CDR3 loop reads CASSLGGGGLREQYF. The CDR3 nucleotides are TGTGCCAGCAGTTTGGGAGGGGGCGGCCTCCGCGAGCAGTACTTC.